This T cell receptor (beta chain) was captured in a study of identical twins. TCRdb passed the 5' RACE reads through MiXCR, listing each CDR3 protein once. The profile shows fewer than 350,000 distinct CDR3 sequences, about 8.3% of them singletons. Per germline, CDR1 MGHRA and CDR2 YSYEKL. V trimming: 1 base; J trimming: 1 base; junction bases outside the gene matches: 8. The CDR3 spans 17 residues. As for this clonotype: Its specificity is unknown.

Every one of the donors was a healthy Caucasian. Study-level results: It was possible that invariant MAIT and iNKT cells partly confounded the zero-insertion analyses. Insertion counts were lower in abundant cord blood beta clonotypes, a trend that memory repertoires did not show. Sequences that were beta out-of-frame showed weaker excess twin sharing.

These records were also assigned to another study, of yellow fever vaccine responses in identical twins.

The clonotype originates from a woman between 18 and 29 years old in good health. The V gene is TRBV4-1, the J gene TRBJ2-3, with 7 bases identical to TRBD2. What was sequenced was memory (CD45RO+) T cells sorted from blood. CDR3 amino acids: CASSQVLGAGGTDTQYF. In DNA form, the CDR3 reads TGCGCCAGCAGCCAAGTTCTTGGGGCGGGGGGCACAGATACGCAGTATTTT.